This T cell receptor beta chain was documented in a study of blood T cells in healthy people across ages (dated by TCRdb to about 2015). With respect to the entire study: In model experiments, template switching captured roughly one uniquely barcoded TCR beta cDNA molecule for every two T cells. Donors of different ages were randomly distributed across sequencing lanes to avoid experimental bias. The study analyzed two additional independent replicas of 1 million unique cDNA reads from the same blood draw for two donors, one aged 18 to 29 and one aged 80 or older. Donors were grouped into four age groups: young (average roughly 15 years), middle-aged (less than 40), aged (approximately 67) and long-lived (approximately 78). To track age-related changes in TCR beta repertoire diversity, the study relied on deep sequencing normalized with unique cDNA molecular identifiers. Results the study describes overall, beyond this receptor: Bulk unsorted PBMC profiling prevented conclusive comparison of naive and antigen-experienced compartments. Compared with the aged group, more naive CD4+ T cells, fewer expanded clones and increased TCR diversity were shown by the long-lived group, suggesting age selection. Observed TCR beta diversity per million T cells fell roughly linearly with age, and a significant reduction was already apparent by age around 40. A strong correlation was found between observed TCR beta diversity and the percentage of naive T cells measured by flow cytometry. Estimates of total diversity based on one million sequenced T cells were considered lower bounds and underestimates. Because the CMV infection status of the donors was unknown, age-related changes in expanded clonotypes may potentially have been confounded.

This clonotype was observed a handful of times. Its specific antigen is unknown. No quality values exist for individual bases; no much larger clone is one base distant. The 35 to 40 donors, aged 6 to 90 years, were systemically healthy Caucasian individuals from Russia. Each donor gave 8.5 to 10 milliliters of peripheral blood, collected into EDTA-treated Vacutainer tubes. Ficoll-Paque density-gradient centrifugation was used to isolate PBMCs, with at least 6 million per sample. Trizol reagent was used to extract total RNA from PBMCs, with at least 5.5 micrograms per sample. For every donor, an aliquot of PBMCs went through flow cytometry to measure the percentages of naive CD45RAhigh/CD27high T cells. Receptor amplification or capture employed 5' RACE. The run used an Illumina HiSeq 2500. The second PCR ran for roughly 7 to 12 cycles and used a J-beta primer mix along with a sample-barcoded 5' primer. Each TCR beta cDNA molecule received a unique molecular identifier from a template-switch 5' adaptor carrying 12 random nucleotides. Each sample yielded at least 3 million CDR3-containing paired-end reads. The Mint cDNA synthesis kit, primed by a TRBC-specific oligonucleotide, was used to synthesize first-strand cDNA from all RNA. After uracil-DNA glycosylase treatment, a first 18-cycle PCR used universal primers M1SS and BC2_uni_R on all cDNA. The study's processing was this. For normalization, 1 million high-quality reads were randomly selected from each sample, with every read carrying a distinct molecular identifier. Reads with shared molecular identifiers were discarded instead of being binned into consensus sequences. MiTCR, run with a Q25 quality threshold and the strictest error-elimination algorithm, handled CDR3 identification, clonotype clustering and error correction. A nonparametric unseen species model with Euler transformation was used to estimate lower-bound total TCR beta diversity. Through fastp at Q25 and MiXCR, TCRdb rebuilt clones from the public reads, retaining in-frame beta chains. Rows are combined by CDR3 protein, so each entry shows the most common genes and DNA. TCRdb, not the authors, supplied the V and J calls. The sample records roughly 1,800,000 distinct CDR3 sequences, around 48% of which are singletons. 2.1% of the sample comes from the top ten.

CDR1 and CDR2 were assigned from the germline V gene as MGHRA and YSYEKL. Reading from cysteine to phenylalanine, the CDR3 counts 15 amino acids. Only CDR3 DNA is held: 45 bases, read in frame from base 1. V sheds 1 base and J sheds 0 bases, leaving 10 bases between their ends. The TCR originated in a woman aged 40 to 50 in good health. The rearrangement combines TRBV4-1 with TRBJ2-7, with the D assignment possibly TRBD1 or TRBD2, given 6 matching bases for each. Sequenced sample: blood. The DNA sequence follows: TGCGCCAGCAGCCAAGCGGGGGACATCTCCTACGAGCAGTACTTC. The translation is CASSQAGDISYEQYF.